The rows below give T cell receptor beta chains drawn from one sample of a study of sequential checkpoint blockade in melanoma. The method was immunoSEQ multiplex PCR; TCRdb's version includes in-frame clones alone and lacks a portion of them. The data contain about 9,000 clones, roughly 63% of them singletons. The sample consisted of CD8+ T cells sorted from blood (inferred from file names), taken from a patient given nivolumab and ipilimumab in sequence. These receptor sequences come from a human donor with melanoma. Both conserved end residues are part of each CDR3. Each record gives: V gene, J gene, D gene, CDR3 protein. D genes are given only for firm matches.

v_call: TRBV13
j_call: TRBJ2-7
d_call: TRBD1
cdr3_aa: CASSSRGLYEQYF

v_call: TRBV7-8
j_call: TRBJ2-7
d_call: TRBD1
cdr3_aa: CASTITGGPYEQYF

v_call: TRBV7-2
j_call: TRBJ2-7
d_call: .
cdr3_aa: CASSQGLEQYF

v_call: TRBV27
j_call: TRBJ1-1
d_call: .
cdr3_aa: CASRVQANTEAFF

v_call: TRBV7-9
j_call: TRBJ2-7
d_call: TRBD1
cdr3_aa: CASSEQAGQGKYEQYF

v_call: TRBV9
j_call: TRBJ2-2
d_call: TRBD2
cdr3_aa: CASSSPGLAGGPHGELFF

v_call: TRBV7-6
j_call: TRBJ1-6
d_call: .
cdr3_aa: CASSPLPGQSNSPLHF

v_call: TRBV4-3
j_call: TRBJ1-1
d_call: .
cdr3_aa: CASSQGAYSTEAFF

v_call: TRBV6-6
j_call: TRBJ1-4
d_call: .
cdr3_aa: CASSYSSGGKLFF

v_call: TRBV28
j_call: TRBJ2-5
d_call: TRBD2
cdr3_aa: CASSLRLAGGRETQYF

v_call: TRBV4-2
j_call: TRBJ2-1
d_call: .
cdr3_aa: CASSYSGGSSYNEQFF

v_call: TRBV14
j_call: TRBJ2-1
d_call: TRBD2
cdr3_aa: CASSQEGLAGYNEQFF

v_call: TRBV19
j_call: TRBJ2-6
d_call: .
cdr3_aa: CASSIVLVSGANVLTF

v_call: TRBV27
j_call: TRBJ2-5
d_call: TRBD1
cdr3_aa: CASRASGQGAWETQYF

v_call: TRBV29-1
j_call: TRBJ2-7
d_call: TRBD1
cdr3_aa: CSVETRDRGYEQYF

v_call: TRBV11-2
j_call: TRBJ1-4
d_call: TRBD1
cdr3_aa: CASSLIPRGRGGEKLFF

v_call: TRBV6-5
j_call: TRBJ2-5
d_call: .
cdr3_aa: CASSYDRWGAEETQYF

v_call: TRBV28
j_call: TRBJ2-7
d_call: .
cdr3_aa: CASSFGRVEYF

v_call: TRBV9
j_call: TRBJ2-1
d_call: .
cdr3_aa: CASSEASSAYNEQFF

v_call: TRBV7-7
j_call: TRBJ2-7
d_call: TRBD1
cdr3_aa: CASSRQGNYEQYF

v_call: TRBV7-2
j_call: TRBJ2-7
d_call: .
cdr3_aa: CASSLEGHSSYEQYF

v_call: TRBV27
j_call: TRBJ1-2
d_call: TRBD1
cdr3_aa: CASSLSGQGDYGYTF

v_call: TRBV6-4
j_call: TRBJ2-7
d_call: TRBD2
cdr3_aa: CASYGLAGYLYEQYF

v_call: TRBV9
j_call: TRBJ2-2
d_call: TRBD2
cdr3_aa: CASSVGVAGTGELFF

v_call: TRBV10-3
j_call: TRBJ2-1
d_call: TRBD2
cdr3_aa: CAISVRAGGPEGNEQFF

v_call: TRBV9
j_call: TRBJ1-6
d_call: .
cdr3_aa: CASSEDSAYNSPLHF

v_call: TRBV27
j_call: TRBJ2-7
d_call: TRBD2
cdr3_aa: CASKVAGGLYEQYF

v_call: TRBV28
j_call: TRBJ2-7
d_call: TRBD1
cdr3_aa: CASSWTGYSHEQYF

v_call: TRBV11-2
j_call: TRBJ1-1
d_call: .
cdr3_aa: CASSTASQAFF

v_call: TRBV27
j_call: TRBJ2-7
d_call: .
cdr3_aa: CASSFGGEKEQYF

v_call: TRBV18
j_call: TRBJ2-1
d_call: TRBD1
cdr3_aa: CASSPNSPTDRDNEQFF

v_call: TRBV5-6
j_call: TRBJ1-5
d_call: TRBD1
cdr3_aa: CASSGPGTGEPQHF

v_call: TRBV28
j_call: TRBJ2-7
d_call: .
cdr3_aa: CATRSTSSYEQYF

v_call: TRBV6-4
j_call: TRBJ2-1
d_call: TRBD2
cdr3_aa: CASSDAAGGFSEQFF

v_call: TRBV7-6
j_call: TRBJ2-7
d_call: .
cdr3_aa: CASSLGATSSYEQYF

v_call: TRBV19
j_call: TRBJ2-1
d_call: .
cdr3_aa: CASTDFRANNEQFF

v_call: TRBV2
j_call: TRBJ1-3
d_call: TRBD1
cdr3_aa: CASSLTGRRNTIYF

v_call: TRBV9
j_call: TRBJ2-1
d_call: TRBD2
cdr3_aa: CASSLSGTRGYEQFF

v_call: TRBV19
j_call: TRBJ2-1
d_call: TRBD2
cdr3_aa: CASKISGSSYNEQFF

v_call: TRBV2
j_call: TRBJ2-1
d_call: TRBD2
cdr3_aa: CASSEDSGRVREQFF

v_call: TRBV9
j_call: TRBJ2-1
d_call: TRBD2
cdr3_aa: CASTLRGLGNEQFF

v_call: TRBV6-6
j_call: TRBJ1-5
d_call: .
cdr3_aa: CASSYGGHSNQPQHF

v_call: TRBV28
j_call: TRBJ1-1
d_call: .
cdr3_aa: CASSLLISAAGEGNTEAFF

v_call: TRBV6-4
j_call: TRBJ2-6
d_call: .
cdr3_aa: CASSDDTSSGANVLTF

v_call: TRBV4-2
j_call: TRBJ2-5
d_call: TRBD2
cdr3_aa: CASSQESRSGRTGETQYF